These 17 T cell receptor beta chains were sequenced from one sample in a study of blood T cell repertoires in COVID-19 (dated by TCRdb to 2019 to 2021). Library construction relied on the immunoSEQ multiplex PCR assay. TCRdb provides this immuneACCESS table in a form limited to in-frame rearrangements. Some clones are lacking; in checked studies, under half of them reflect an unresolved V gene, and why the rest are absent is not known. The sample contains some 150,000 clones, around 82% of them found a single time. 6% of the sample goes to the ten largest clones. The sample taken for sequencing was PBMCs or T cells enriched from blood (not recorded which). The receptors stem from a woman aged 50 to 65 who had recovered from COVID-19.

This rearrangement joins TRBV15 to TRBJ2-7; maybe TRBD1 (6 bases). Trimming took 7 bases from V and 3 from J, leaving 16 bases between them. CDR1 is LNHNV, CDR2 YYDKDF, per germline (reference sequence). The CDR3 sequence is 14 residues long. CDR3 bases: TGTGCCACCACTCCGGACAGAACCCTCTACGAGCAGTACGTC. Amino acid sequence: CATTPDRTLYEQYV.

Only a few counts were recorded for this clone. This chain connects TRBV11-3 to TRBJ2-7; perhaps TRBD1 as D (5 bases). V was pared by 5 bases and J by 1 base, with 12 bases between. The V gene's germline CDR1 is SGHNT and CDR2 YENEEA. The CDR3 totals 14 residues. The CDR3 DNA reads TGTGCCAGCAGCCCGGACACCGAGTCCTACGAGCAGTACTTC. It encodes CASSPDTESYEQYF. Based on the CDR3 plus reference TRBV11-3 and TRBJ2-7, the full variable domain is EAGVVQSPRYKIIEKKQPVAFWCNPISGHNTLYWYLQNLGQGPELLIRYENEEAVDDSQLPKDRFSAERLKGVDSTLKIQPAELGDSAVYLCASSPDTESYEQYFGPGTRLTVT.

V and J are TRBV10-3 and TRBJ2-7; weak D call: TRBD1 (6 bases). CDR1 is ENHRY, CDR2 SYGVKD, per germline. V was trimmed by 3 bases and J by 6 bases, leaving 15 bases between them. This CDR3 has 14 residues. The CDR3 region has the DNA TGTGCCATCAGTGATTCCCAGGGGCGGCTCGAGCAGTACGTC. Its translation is CAISDSQGRLEQYV.

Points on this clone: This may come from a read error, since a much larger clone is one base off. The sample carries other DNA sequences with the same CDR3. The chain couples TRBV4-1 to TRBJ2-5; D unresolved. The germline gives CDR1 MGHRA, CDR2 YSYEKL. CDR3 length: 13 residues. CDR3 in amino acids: CASSQWLQETQYF. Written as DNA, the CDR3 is TGCGCCAGCAGCCAATGGCTCCAAGAAACCCAGTACTTC.

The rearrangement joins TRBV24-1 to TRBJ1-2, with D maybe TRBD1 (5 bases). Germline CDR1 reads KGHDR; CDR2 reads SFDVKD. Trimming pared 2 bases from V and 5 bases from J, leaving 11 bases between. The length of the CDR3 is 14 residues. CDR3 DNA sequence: TGTGCCACCAGTGATTCAGGGCCCCGTTATGGCTACACCTTC. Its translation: CATSDSGPRYGYTF.

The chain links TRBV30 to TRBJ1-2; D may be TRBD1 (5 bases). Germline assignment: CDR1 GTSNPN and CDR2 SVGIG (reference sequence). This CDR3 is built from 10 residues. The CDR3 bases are TGTGCGGGGGGGATCTATGGCTACACCTTC. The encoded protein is CAGGIYGYTF.

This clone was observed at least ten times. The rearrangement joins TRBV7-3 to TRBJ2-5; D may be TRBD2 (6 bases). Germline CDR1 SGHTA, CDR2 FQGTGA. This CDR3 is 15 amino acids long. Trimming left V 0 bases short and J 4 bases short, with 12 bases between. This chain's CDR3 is CASSLTRGLAETQYF. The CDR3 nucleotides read TGTGCCAGCAGCTTAACACGGGGGTTGGCAGAGACCCAGTACTTC.

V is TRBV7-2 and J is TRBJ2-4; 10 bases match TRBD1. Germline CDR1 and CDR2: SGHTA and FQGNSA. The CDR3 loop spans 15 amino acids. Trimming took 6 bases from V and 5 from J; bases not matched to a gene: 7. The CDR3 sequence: CASRSGTGVENIQYF. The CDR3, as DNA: TGTGCCAGCAGATCCGGGACAGGGGTCGAAAACATTCAGTACTTC.

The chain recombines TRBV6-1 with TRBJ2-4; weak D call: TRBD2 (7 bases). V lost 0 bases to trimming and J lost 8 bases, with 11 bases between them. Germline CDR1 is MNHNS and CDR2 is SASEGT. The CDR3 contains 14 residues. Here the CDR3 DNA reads TGTGCCAGCAGTGAAGCCGGGGGGCCGGACATTCAGTACTTC. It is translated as CASSEAGGPDIQYF.

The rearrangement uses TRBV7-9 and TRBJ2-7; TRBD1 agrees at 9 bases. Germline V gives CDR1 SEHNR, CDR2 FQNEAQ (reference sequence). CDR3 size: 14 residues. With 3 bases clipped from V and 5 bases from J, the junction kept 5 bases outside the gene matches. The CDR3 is CASSLGTGLDEQYF. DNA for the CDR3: TGTGCCAGCAGCTTGGGGACAGGGCTTGACGAGCAGTACTTC.

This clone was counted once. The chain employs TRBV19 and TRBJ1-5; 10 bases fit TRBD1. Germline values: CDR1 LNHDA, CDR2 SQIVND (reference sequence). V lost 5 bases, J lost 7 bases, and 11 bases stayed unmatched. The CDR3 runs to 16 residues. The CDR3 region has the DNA TGTGCCAGTAGTTCCACCTCGACAGGGGGCGGACAGCCCCAGCATTTT. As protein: CASSSTSTGGGQPQHF.

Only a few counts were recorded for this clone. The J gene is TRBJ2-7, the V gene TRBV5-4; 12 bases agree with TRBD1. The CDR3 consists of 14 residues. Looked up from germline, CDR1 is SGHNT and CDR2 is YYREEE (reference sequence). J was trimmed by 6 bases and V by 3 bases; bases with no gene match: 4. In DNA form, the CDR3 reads TGTGCCAGCAGCTGGGACAGGGGGCAAAGCGAGCAGTACTTC. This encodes CASSWDRGQSEQYF.

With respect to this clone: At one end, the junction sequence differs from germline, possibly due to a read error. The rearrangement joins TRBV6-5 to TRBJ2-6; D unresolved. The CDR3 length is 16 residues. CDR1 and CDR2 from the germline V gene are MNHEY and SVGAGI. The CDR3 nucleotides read TGTGCCAGCAGTCACTCTCCGAGCTCTGGGGCCAACGTCCTGACTTTC. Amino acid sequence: CASSHSPSSGANVLTF.

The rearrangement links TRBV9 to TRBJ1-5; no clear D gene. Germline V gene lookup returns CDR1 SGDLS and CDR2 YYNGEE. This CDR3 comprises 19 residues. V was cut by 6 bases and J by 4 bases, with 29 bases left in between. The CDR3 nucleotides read TGTGCCAGCACCTGGCGTCCCGGAGGCCCTAGAGGACTAAATCAGCCCCAGCATTTT. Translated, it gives CASTWRPGGPRGLNQPQHF.

DNA of the CDR3: TGTGCCAGCAGCAGCCGGGACATCTCCTACAATGAGCAGTTCTTC. Translated, it gives CASSSRDISYNEQFF. The chain combines TRBV7-9 with TRBJ2-1; D is possibly TRBD1 (6 bases). This CDR3 is 15 amino acids long. V lost 5 bases, J lost 0 bases, and 11 bases lay in between. In germline, CDR1 is SEHNR, CDR2 FQNEAQ (reference sequence).

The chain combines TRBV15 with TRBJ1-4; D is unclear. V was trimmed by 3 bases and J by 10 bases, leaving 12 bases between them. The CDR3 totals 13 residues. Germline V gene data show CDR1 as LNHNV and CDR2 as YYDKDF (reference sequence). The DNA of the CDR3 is TGTGCCACCAGCAGCCCTTTCTCCGGAAAACTGTTTTTT. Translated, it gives CATSSPFSGKLFF.

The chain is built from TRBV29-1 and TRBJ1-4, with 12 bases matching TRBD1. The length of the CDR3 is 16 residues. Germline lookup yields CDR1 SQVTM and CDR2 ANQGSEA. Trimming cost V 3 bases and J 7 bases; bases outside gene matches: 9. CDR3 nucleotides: TGCAGCGTTGAGGGTGGGACAGGGGGCTTAGCTGAAAAACTGTTTTTT. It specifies CSVEGGTGGLAEKLFF.